Presented here are 22 T cell receptor beta chains from one specimen sequenced in a study of Tregs in tolerant kidney transplant recipients. TCRdb's table, derived via immunoSEQ multiplex PCR, lists solely in-frame clones and lacks some. The table includes 1,500 to 2,000 clones, 68% detected once. No cognate antigen is known for these TCRs. The sequencing input was CD8+ T cells from blood cultured with allogeneic cells. The receptors here all came from a human donor in good health.

This chain uses TRBV13 with TRBJ1-2, with no clear D. CDR1 and CDR2 (germline): PRHDT, FYEKMQ (reference sequence). CDR3 length: 15 amino acids. V shed 6 bases and J shed 0 bases, with 14 bases lying between them. CDR3 in amino acids: CASSPQTEANYGYTF. In nucleotides, the CDR3 is TGTGCCAGCAGTCCCCAGACTGAAGCTAACTATGGCTACACCTTC. Using reference TRBV13 and TRBJ1-2 for the parts outside the CDR3, the full variable domain is AAGVIQSPRHLIKEKRETATLKCYPIPRHDTVYWYQQGPGQDPQFLISFYEKMQSDKGSIPDRFSAQQFSDYHSELNMSSLELGDSALYFCASSPQTEANYGYTFGSGTRLTVV.

V usage is TRBV29-1 and J usage is TRBJ2-7; D is tentatively TRBD1 or TRBD2 (5 bases each). CDR3 size: 12 residues. V was cut by 6 bases and J by 3 bases, with 12 bases left in between. CDR1 and CDR2 (germline): SQVTM, ANQGSEA. CDR3 in amino acids: CSVRRGVYEQYF. DNA for the CDR3: TGCAGCGTCCGTAGAGGGGTCTACGAGCAGTACTTC.

A single count supports this clone. The chain is built from TRBV25-1 and TRBJ2-5; D unresolved. Germline V gene lookup returns CDR1 MGHDK and CDR2 SYGVNS. Between the trimmed V and J ends, which lost 3 bases and 4 bases, there was a span of 12 bases. The CDR3 contains 14 residues. CDR3 nucleotide sequence: TGTGCCAGCAGTGATGGTGCAGGACGAGAGACCCAGTACTTC. Translation: CASSDGAGRETQYF.

The V gene is TRBV27, the J gene TRBJ2-7; 8 bases fit TRBD2. The CDR3 has 18 amino acids. V shed 4 bases, J shed 0 bases, and the junction held 14 bases outside the gene matches. Germline V gene lookup returns CDR1 MNHEY and CDR2 SMNVEV (reference sequence). CDR3 coding DNA: TGTGCCAGCAGTTACAAGACCTATCGGACTAGCAGCTCCTACGAGCAGTACTTC. Translation gives CASSYKTYRTSSSYEQYF.

The chain carries TRBV7-9 and TRBJ2-5; 15 bases agree with TRBD2. CDR3 length equals 18 residues. CDR1 is SEHNR and CDR2 is FQNEAQ in the germline V gene (reference sequence). V was clipped by 5 bases and J by 4 bases; unmatched bases: 11. CDR3 residues: CASSGPGTSGRPSETQYF. CDR3 bases: TGTGCCAGCAGCGGACCCGGGACTAGCGGGAGGCCCTCAGAGACCCAGTACTTC.

This sequence joins TRBV9 and TRBJ1-4, with 8 nucleotides matching TRBD1. CDR3 size: 14 residues. The V and J ends lost 4 bases and 7 bases, in that order; junction bases with no gene match: 6. Looked up from germline, CDR1 is SGDLS and CDR2 is YYNGEE. In DNA, the CDR3 is TGTGCCAGCAGCACCGGGACAGGCGTTGAAAAACTGTTTTTT. Amino acids: CASSTGTGVEKLFF. The full variable domain, rest sourced from reference TRBV9 and TRBJ1-4, is DSGVTQTPKHLITATGQRVTLRCSPRSGDLSVYWYQQSLDQGLQFLIQYYNGEERAKGNILERFSAQQFPDLHSELNLSSLELGDSALYFCASSTGTGVEKLFFGSGTQLSVL.

V and J are TRBV5-5 and TRBJ2-2; D is uncertain. The CDR3 runs to 14 residues. Germline V gives CDR1 SGHKS, CDR2 YYEKEE (reference sequence). Trimming cost V 0 bases and J 4 bases, with 7 bases left between them. CDR3 amino acids: CASSLDSRTGELFF. CDR3 DNA: TGTGCCAGCAGCTTGGACAGCCGCACCGGGGAGCTGTTTTTT.

The V and J genes are TRBV19 and TRBJ2-1; D ambiguous. V was trimmed by 3 bases and J by 9 bases, leaving 9 bases between them. The CDR3 loop spans 12 amino acids. CDR1 is LNHDA, CDR2 SQIVND, per germline (reference sequence). DNA for the CDR3: TGTGCCAGTAGTATTGGCGGAACTGAGCAGTTCTTC. Protein sequence: CASSIGGTEQFF.

This clone appeared a single time. The chain links TRBV2 to TRBJ2-7; D call uncertain. The CDR3 totals 13 residues. From germline, CDR1 is SNHLY and CDR2 FYNNEI. Trimming took 8 bases from V and 2 from J, leaving 13 bases between them. Written as DNA, the CDR3 is TGTGCCAGCGTTGAAGATCACCCCTACGAGCAGTACTTC. It is translated as CASVEDHPYEQYF.

This clone was observed once. The gene calls are TRBV11-2 and TRBJ2-5; 8 bases are a match to TRBD1. CDR1 SGHAT and CDR2 FQNNGV come from the germline V gene. The junction had 7 bases not matched to a gene; V was cut back by 2 bases and J by 5 bases. This CDR3 contains 15 residues. The CDR3 here is CASSLSTGVFETQYF. Written as DNA, the CDR3 is TGTGCCAGCAGCTTATCGACAGGGGTGTTTGAGACCCAGTACTTC.

In regard to this clone: The germline gene is not matched at one end of the junction; a read error may be the cause. The same CDR3 arises from other DNA sequences in this sample as well. The chain couples TRBV10-2 to TRBJ2-2; tentatively, D is TRBD2 (6 bases). From germline, CDR1 is WSHSY and CDR2 SAAADI. The CDR3 consists of 10 residues. CDR3 region: CASMGGELFF. For the CDR3, the DNA is TGCGCCAGCATGGGCGGGGAACTGTTTTTT.

The V call is TRBV6-1, the J call TRBJ2-5, with a weak D call TRBD1 (5 bases). This CDR3 has 16 residues. The ends were cut back, 0 bases at V and 1 base at J, with 12 bases in the middle. Germline CDR1 is MNHNS and CDR2 is SASEGT. CDR3 nucleotides: TGTGCCAGCAGTGAAGCTCCGACAGTCTCCCAAGAGACCCAGTACTTC. Translation: CASSEAPTVSQETQYF.

J is TRBJ2-5 and V is TRBV30; the D is unclear. The V and J ends lost 1 base and 5 bases respectively, with 8 bases between them. Germline assignment: CDR1 GTSNPN and CDR2 SVGIG (reference sequence). The CDR3 runs 12 residues. The CDR3 sequence: CAWSEVGETQYF. The DNA for the CDR3 is TGTGCCTGGAGTGAAGTAGGGGAGACCCAGTACTTC.

The V call is TRBV27, the J call TRBJ1-6; TRBD1 matches at 8 bases. Germline assignment: CDR1 MNHEY and CDR2 SMNVEV (reference sequence). The J segment lost 9 bases and the V segment lost 6 bases, leaving 4 bases of the junction unmatched. CDR3 length: 13 amino acids. The DNA for the CDR3 is TGTGCCAGCAGCGTGGGGACAGGTTCACCCCTCCACTTT. The encoded protein is CASSVGTGSPLHF.

The chain is built from TRBV6-6 and TRBJ2-1; a possible D gene is TRBD1 (6 bases). The V gene's germline CDR1 is MNHNY and CDR2 SVGAGI (reference sequence). V was cut by 4 bases and J by 0 bases, with 10 bases left in between. The length of the CDR3 is 15 residues. The CDR3 is CASSSTGSSYNEQFF. For the CDR3, the DNA is TGTGCCAGCAGTTCAACAGGGAGCTCCTACAATGAGCAGTTCTTC.

The chain employs TRBV9 and TRBJ2-7, with D unclear. Per germline, CDR1 SGDLS and CDR2 YYNGEE. Between the trimmed V and J ends, which lost 4 bases and 3 bases, there was a span of 11 bases. CDR3 length: 13 residues. The CDR3 here is CASSSDTFYEQYF. In nucleotides, the CDR3 is TGTGCCAGCAGCTCCGACACCTTCTACGAGCAGTACTTC.

The chain joins TRBV9 to TRBJ2-1; D may be TRBD1 or TRBD2 (5 bases each). Between the trimmed V and J ends, which lost 0 bases and 4 bases, there was a span of 11 bases. Germline values: CDR1 SGDLS, CDR2 YYNGEE. This CDR3 contains 15 residues. CDR3 sequence: CASSVGGGFYNEQFF. The CDR3 coding sequence is TGTGCCAGCAGCGTAGGTGGGGGTTTTTACAATGAGCAGTTCTTC.

This clone occurred a few times. This sequence joins TRBV29-1 and TRBJ2-2, with unresolved D. The CDR3 totals 12 residues. Germline V gene data show CDR1 as SQVTM and CDR2 as ANQGSEA. Trimming cost V 2 bases and J 6 bases, with 7 bases left between them. The DNA of the CDR3 is TGCAGCGTTGAACGGGCGCCCGGGGAGCTGTTTTTT. This gives the protein CSVERAPGELFF.

The count of this clone is one. The CDR3 DNA sequence: TGCAGCGTTTTCGCCACAGACCCATTCTATGGCTACACCTTC. Amino acid sequence: CSVFATDPFYGYTF. The chain couples TRBV29-1 to TRBJ1-2, with no clear D. This CDR3 is 14 amino acids long. V lost 5 bases and J lost 4, with 17 bases in between. Germline V gives CDR1 SQVTM, CDR2 ANQGSEA.

The chain combines TRBV4-1 with TRBJ1-1, with D possibly TRBD1 on 5 matching bases. The V and J ends lost 1 base and 6 bases respectively, with 12 bases between them. The CDR3 consists of 14 residues. CDR1 is MGHRA, CDR2 YSYEKL, per germline. CDR3 amino acids: CASSQVGWGSEAFF. CDR3 DNA sequence: TGCGCCAGCAGCCAAGTCGGGTGGGGGTCTGAAGCTTTCTTT.

The rearrangement uses TRBV13 and TRBJ2-5; D perhaps matches TRBD1 (7 bases). Germline CDR1 PRHDT, CDR2 FYEKMQ (reference sequence). CDR3 length: 15 residues. Trimming left V 5 bases short and J 7 bases short, with 20 bases between. CDR3 amino acids: CASSAQGEAPWTQYF. CDR3 nucleotide sequence: TGTGCCAGCAGCGCTCAGGGGGAGGCCCCGTGGACCCAGTACTTC.

V is TRBV5-6 and J is TRBJ2-7, with 8 nucleotides matching TRBD1. The V gene end was trimmed by 4 bases and the J gene end by 2 bases; junction bases not matched to a gene: 8. The CDR3 runs 15 residues. Looked up from germline, CDR1 is SGHDT and CDR2 is YYEEEE. CDR3 nucleotide sequence: TGTGCCAGCAGCGGCGGGACAGGTCGGCCCTACGAGCAGTACTTC. Protein: CASSGGTGRPYEQYF.